These T cell receptor beta chains were read from a single sample in a study of beta chain features in type 1 diabetes. Only in-frame clones appear in the TCRdb table, and some are missing; sequencing was by immunoSEQ multiplex PCR. The sample lists 390,000 or so clones; roughly 14% were seen once. Sequencing was carried out using naive CD4+ T cells from blood. Every receptor here comes from a man aged 25 to 45 in good health. The conserved cysteine and the conserved F or W are not part of the CDR3 here. Fields, in order: J gene, V gene, D gene, CDR3 protein. The D gene is left open where the match is weak.

TRBJ1-3,TRBV27,-,ASSLAGAGNTIY
TRBJ1-2,TRBV25-1,-,ASSPGGGSGYT
TRBJ2-5,TRBV7-8,TRBD1,ASSLGQGQTQY
TRBJ1-1,TRBV15,-,ATSNGRQSKAF
TRBJ2-7,TRBV15,-,ATSRDITYEQY
TRBJ2-4,TRBV13,TRBD2,ASSHGLAVAKNIQY
TRBJ2-1,TRBV9,TRBD2,ASSVVSPSGRQSNEQF
TRBJ1-5,TRBV5-1,-,ASSPDGNQPQH
TRBJ1-1,TRBV7-2,-,ASSRLRDTEAF
TRBJ2-1,TRBV29-1,-,SVAASYNEQF
TRBJ2-1,TRBV30,TRBD1,AWDRDRSSYNEQF
TRBJ2-7,TRBV10-3,-,AINPRSNHEQY
TRBJ1-6,TRBV19,-,ASSIGLDAPLH
TRBJ2-3,TRBV29-1,-,SATRGLEFYTQY
TRBJ2-1,TRBV7-9,TRBD2,ASSPGLALNSYNEQF
TRBJ2-3,TRBV9,-,ASSVAALADTQY
TRBJ1-1,TRBV5-1,-,ASSFSGTGNTEAF
TRBJ2-4,TRBV19,-,ASREPHTAKNIQY
TRBJ2-7,TRBV18,-,ASSPKAGTSLYEQY
TRBJ2-4,TRBV7-2,-,ASSHSKNIQY
TRBJ2-7,TRBV7-9,TRBD1,ASSLVGQVLGYEQY
TRBJ1-2,TRBV20-1,-,SAQGYYGYT
TRBJ1-2,TRBV5-1,TRBD1,ASSTAPGQGAGYT
TRBJ2-1,TRBV5-3,TRBD2,ARSLVRGGPYNEQF
TRBJ1-1,TRBV27,-,ASRRDRVNTEAF
TRBJ1-1,TRBV7-8,-,ASSLRNMNTEAF
TRBJ2-1,TRBV9,-,ASSKLGRSYNEQF
TRBJ2-2,TRBV25-1,-,ASSEGVSGELF
TRBJ1-1,TRBV4-1,-,ASSQDRGGWTTEAF
TRBJ2-1,TRBV4-2,-,ASSPSEAREQF
TRBJ1-3,TRBV2,-,ATSGGNTIY
TRBJ2-3,TRBV4-1,-,ASSQGFADTQY
TRBJ2-5,TRBV4-1,-,ASSHEKGALRATETQY
TRBJ2-1,TRBV30,-,AYGRGSSYNEQF
TRBJ2-5,TRBV7-2,-,ASSLMWGPGETQY
TRBJ2-3,TRBV5-6,-,ASVLWRGLPPDTQY
TRBJ1-5,TRBV29-1,TRBD1,SVRQGLGNQPQH
TRBJ2-3,TRBV7-2,TRBD2,ASSLGLAGRADTQY
TRBJ1-5,TRBV29-1,TRBD1,SVTGQFGQPQH